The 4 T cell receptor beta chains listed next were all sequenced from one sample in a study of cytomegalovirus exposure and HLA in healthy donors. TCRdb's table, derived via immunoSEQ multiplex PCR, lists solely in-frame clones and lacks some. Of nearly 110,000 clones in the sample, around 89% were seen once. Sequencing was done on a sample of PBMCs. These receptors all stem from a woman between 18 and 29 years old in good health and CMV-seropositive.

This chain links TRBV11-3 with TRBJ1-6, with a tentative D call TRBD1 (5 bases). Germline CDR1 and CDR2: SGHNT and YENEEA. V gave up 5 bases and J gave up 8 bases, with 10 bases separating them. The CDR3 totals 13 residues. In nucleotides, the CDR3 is TGTGCCAGCAGCCAGGCGGGGGATTCACCCCTCCACTTT. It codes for CASSQAGDSPLHF.

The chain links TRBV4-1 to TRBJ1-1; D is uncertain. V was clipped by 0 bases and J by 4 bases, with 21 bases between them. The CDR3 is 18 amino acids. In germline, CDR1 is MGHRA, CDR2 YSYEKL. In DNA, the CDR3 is TGCGCCAGCAGCCAAGAAGGCCGGGGTCCGACTGGGAGCACTGAAGCTTTCTTT. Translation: CASSQEGRGPTGSTEAFF.

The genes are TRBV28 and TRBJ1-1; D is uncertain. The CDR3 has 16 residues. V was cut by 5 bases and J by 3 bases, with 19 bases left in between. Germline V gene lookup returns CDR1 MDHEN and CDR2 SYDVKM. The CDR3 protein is CASSPPGIPNYTEAFF. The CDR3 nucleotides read TGTGCCAGCAGTCCGCCAGGAATCCCCAACTACACTGAAGCTTTCTTT.

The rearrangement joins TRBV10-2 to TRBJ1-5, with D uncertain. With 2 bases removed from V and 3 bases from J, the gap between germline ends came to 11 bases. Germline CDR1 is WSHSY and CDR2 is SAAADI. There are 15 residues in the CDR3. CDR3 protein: CASSELYSTNQPQHF. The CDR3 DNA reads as TGCGCCAGCAGTGAGCTTTACAGCACCAATCAGCCCCAGCATTTT.